The 17 T cell receptor beta chains reported below all come from one sample, sequenced in a study of T cell repertoires in aging, cancer and after chemotherapy. TCR beta rearrangements were amplified from peripheral blood genomic DNA. Rearranged V-D-J TRB sequences were amplified with a mixed TRB-A/B primer pool. One entry per CDR3 protein results from TCRdb running MiXCR on the multiplex PCR reads. The sample lists 7,300 or so distinct CDR3 sequences, over 35% occurring once. Sequencing was carried out using blood. These receptors were collected from a human donor in good health.

The chain combines TRBV4-3 with TRBJ1-1; tentative D call: TRBD1 (6 bases). The CDR3 is 15 residues long. Germline values: CDR1 LGHNA, CDR2 YSLEER. Trimming cost V 4 bases and J 3 bases, with 15 bases left between them. CDR3 in amino acids: CASSPSPGVDTEAFF. CDR3 nucleotide sequence: TGCGCCAGCAGCCCCTCCCCAGGGGTGGACACTGAAGCTTTCTTT.

V gene TRBV6-1 combines with J gene TRBJ2-2, with D possibly TRBD1 on 6 matching bases. This CDR3 region has 14 residues. Germline V gene lookup returns CDR1 MNHNS and CDR2 SASEGT. V lost 8 bases and J lost 3, with 13 bases in between. Written as DNA, the CDR3 is TGTGCCAGCGGCGGCAGGGGATACACCGGGGAGCTGTTTTTT. Protein: CASGGRGYTGELFF.

This clonotype has a handful of counts. V and J are TRBV20-1 and TRBJ2-7, with TRBD1 matching over 7 bases. The ends lost 0 bases at V and 6 bases at J; junction bases unmatched: 5. The CDR3 is 13 residues long. Per the germline V gene, CDR1 is DFQATT and CDR2 is SNEGSKA (reference sequence). The CDR3 coding sequence is TGCAGTGCTAGAGACTCAGGGGGTGGCGAGCAGTACTTC. Residues: CSARDSGGGEQYF.

The genes are TRBV20-1 and TRBJ2-5, with D perhaps TRBD1 (6 bases). This CDR3 is 12 amino acids long. Germline V gene lookup returns CDR1 DFQATT and CDR2 SNEGSKA (reference sequence). The V end lost 5 bases, the J end lost 5 bases, and 12 bases lay between the germline ends. CDR3 region: CSAYTDRETQYF. CDR3 sequence (DNA): TGCAGTGCTTACACTGACAGGGAGACCCAGTACTTC.

The chain recombines TRBV7-2 with TRBJ1-2; D is uncertain. The germline CDR1 and CDR2 sequences are SGHTA and FQGNSA. V lost 1 base to trimming and J lost 4 bases, with 10 bases between them. The CDR3 sequence is 14 residues long. DNA for the CDR3: TGTGCCAGCAGCTTAGGGGCGGGAATCTATGGCTACACCTTC. It encodes CASSLGAGIYGYTF.

The V gene is TRBV6-1, the J gene TRBJ1-6, with D unclear. V was clipped by 7 bases and J by 0 bases, with 7 bases between them. CDR3 length equals 14 residues. Germline-derived CDR1 and CDR2 are MNHNS and SASEGT. CDR3 coding DNA: TGTGCCAGCACCGTGAGCTCCTATAATTCACCCCTCCACTTT. As protein: CASTVSSYNSPLHF.

In DNA form, the CDR3 reads TGTGCCAGTAGTATCCAGGGGATTGTTCTTTATGGCTACACCTTC. Translating it yields CASSIQGIVLYGYTF. The chain carries TRBV19 and TRBJ1-2; TRBD1 might be the D (6 bases). This CDR3 comprises 15 residues. Germline lookup yields CDR1 LNHDA and CDR2 SQIVND (reference sequence). V lost 3 bases and J lost 5, with 16 bases in between.

This clonotype came up a few times. This sequence joins TRBV7-7 and TRBJ2-6, with 7 positions matching TRBD1. V was clipped by 10 bases and J by 5 bases; unmatched bases: 11. The CDR3 spans 15 residues. CDR1 is SSHAT and CDR2 is FNYEAQ in the germline V gene (reference sequence). In DNA form, the CDR3 reads TGTGCCAACCAAGTAAGGGACAGCCGGGCCAACGTCCTGACTTTC. Its protein product is CANQVRDSRANVLTF. The complete variable domain, with remaining parts taken from reference TRBV7-7 and TRBJ2-6, reads GAGVSQSPRYKVTKRGQDVTLRCDPISSHATLYWYQQALGQGPEFLTYFNYEAQPDKSGLPSDRFSAERPEGSISTLTIQRTEQRDSAMYRCANQVRDSRANVLTFGAGSRLTVL.

This chain joins TRBV4-1 and TRBJ1-5; possible D gene TRBD1, 5 bases. CDR3 length: 13 amino acids. The germline V gene has CDR1 MGHRA and CDR2 YSYEKL. With 4 bases removed from V and 5 bases from J, the gap between germline ends came to 9 bases. Here the CDR3 reads CASSPGGDQPQHF. The CDR3 DNA follows: TGCGCCAGCAGCCCTGGGGGGGATCAGCCCCAGCATTTT.

V and J are TRBV5-1 and TRBJ1-2; D might be TRBD1 (6 bases). Germline V CDR1 and CDR2: SGHRS, YFSETQ. V was pared by 0 bases and J by 6 bases, with 18 bases between. The CDR3 is 16 residues long. The CDR3 spells CASSLASVREGDGYTF. In DNA form, the CDR3 reads TGCGCCAGCAGCTTGGCCTCTGTCAGGGAGGGGGATGGCTACACCTTC.

The table lists this clonotype with a few counts. The rearrangement joins TRBV7-6 to TRBJ1-5; 7 positions agree with TRBD1. V shed 5 bases and J 6 bases; nucleotides not matched to a gene: 13. This CDR3 is built from 16 residues. Germline CDR1 is SGHVS and CDR2 is FNYEAQ. The CDR3 DNA follows: TGTGCCAGCAGCCCACTTAAGGGGGCGCGAGGTCAGCCCCAGCATTTT. The encoded protein is CASSPLKGARGQPQHF. The whole variable domain, remainder taken from reference TRBV7-6 and TRBJ1-5, is GAGVSQSPRYKVTKRGQDVALRCDPISGHVSLYWYRQALGQGPEFLTYFNYEAQQDKSGLPNDRFSAERPEGSISTLTIQRTEQRDSAMYRCASSPLKGARGQPQHFGDGTRLSIL.

The chain has TRBV15 and TRBJ1-5, with no clear D. Deletions cut 5 bases from V and 4 bases from J, with 6 bases between. Germline V gene lookup returns CDR1 LNHNV and CDR2 YYDKDF (reference sequence). The CDR3 has 12 amino acids. CDR3 amino acids: CATSAQNQPQHF. Here the CDR3 DNA reads TGTGCCACCAGCGCCCAGAATCAGCCCCAGCATTTT.

This clonotype has a handful of counts. This chain uses TRBV6-1 with TRBJ1-2; weak D call: TRBD1 (5 bases). CDR3 length equals 13 residues. V was cut by 8 bases and J by 2 bases, with 12 bases left in between. Germline V lookup: CDR1 MNHNS, CDR2 SASEGT. The CDR3 is CASWLDTNYGYTF. The CDR3 DNA is TGTGCCAGCTGGCTGGACACAAACTATGGCTACACCTTC.

The CDR3 DNA sequence: TGTGCCAGCAGCTTTAGCGGGGGGGTAGATACGCAGTATTTT. It encodes CASSFSGGVDTQYF. The chain has TRBV11-2 and TRBJ2-3; 11 bases map to TRBD2. The germline V gene has CDR1 SGHAT and CDR2 FQNNGV. This CDR3 has 14 residues. V gave up 3 bases and J gave up 5 bases; unmatched junction bases: 1.

The CDR3 loop reads CASSYSRSGDTEAFF. The CDR3 DNA follows: TGTGCCAGCAGTTACAGCAGATCTGGGGACACTGAAGCTTTCTTT. The chain carries TRBV6-5 and TRBJ1-1; D uncertain. The CDR3 contains 15 residues. From germline, CDR1 is MNHEY and CDR2 SVGAGI. Trimming took 2 bases from V and 3 from J, leaving 13 bases between them.

The rearrangement uses TRBV6-1 and TRBJ1-5; 7 bases are a match to TRBD1. Trimming took 2 bases from V and 1 from J; bases not matched to a gene: 8. CDR3 size: 17 residues. Germline V gene data show CDR1 as MNHNS and CDR2 as SASEGT. The CDR3 region has the DNA TGTGCCAGCAGTGAATTTTGGGGACAGCCAAGCAATCAGCCCCAGCATTTT. Translated, it gives CASSEFWGQPSNQPQHF.

This clonotype has a handful of counts. One end of the junction is discordant with germline, which a read error may explain. This chain uses TRBV12-3 or TRBV12-4 with TRBJ2-5; possibly TRBD1 for D (6 bases). The length of the CDR3 is 13 residues. The CDR3 region has the DNA TGTGCCAGCAGCTTAGGACAGAAAGAGACCCAGTACTTC. Translated: CASSLGQKETQYF.